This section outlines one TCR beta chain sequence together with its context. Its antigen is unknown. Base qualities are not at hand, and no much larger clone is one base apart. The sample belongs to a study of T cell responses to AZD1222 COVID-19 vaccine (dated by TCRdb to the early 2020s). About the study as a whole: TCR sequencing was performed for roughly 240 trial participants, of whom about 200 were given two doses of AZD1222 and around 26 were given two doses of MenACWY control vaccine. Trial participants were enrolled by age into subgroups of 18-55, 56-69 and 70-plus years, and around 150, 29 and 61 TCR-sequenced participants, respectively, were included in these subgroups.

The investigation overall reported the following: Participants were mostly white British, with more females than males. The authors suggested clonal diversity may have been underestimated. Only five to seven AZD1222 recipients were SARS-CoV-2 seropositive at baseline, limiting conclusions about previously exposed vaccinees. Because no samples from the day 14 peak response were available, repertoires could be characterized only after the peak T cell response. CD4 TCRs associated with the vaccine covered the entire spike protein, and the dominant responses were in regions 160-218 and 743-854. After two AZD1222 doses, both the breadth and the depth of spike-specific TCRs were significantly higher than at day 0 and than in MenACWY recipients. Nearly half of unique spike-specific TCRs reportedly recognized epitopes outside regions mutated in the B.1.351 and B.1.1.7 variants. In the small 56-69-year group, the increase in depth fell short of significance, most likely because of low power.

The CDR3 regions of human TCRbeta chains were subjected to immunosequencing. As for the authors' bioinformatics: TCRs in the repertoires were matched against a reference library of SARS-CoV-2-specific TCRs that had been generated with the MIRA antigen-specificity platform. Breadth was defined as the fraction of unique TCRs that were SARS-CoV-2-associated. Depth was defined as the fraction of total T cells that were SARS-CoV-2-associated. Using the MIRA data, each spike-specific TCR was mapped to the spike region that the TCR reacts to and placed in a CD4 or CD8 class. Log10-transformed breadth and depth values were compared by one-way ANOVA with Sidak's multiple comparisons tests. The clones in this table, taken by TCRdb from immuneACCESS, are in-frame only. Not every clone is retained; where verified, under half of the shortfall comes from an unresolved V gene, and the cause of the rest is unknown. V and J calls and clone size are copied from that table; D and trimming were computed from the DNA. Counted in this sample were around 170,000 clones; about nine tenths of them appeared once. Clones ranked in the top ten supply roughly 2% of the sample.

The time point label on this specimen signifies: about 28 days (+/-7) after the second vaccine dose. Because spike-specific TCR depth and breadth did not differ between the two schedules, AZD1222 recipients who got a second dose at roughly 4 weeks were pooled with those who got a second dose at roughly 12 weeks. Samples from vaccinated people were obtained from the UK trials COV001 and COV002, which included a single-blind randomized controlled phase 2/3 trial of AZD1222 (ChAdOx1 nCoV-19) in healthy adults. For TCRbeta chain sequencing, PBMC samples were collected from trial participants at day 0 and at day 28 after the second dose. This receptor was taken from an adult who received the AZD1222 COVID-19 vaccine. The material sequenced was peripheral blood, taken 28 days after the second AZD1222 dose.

The DNA is TGCGCCAGCAGCCTAGGTGGACAGAGCTCTGGAAACACCATATATTTT. Translated, it gives CASSLGGQSSGNTIYF. The rearrangement combines TRBV5-1 with TRBJ1-3; TRBD1 is a weak D gene call, 6 bases matching. CDR1 and CDR2, per the germline V gene, are SGHRS and YFSETQ. Cut back by 4 bases and 0 bases, the V and J ends lie 14 bases apart. Including cysteine and phenylalanine, the CDR3 has 16 amino acids. Kept here is only the CDR3 DNA, which spans 48 bases and is read in frame from base 1.